The 2 T cell receptor beta chains in this list originate from one sample, sequenced in a study of OX40 agonist ivuxolimab in advanced cancers. Generated by immunoSEQ multiplex PCR, the TCRdb table keeps only in-frame clones and is missing some. Of 100,000 to 120,000 clones listed, around nine tenths are singletons. The source was CD4+ or CD8+ T cells sorted from blood, collected in a trial of the OX40 agonist ivuxolimab. These receptors came from an adult with an advanced solid tumor such as melanoma, head and neck, liver or kidney cancer.

The chain is built from TRBV10-3 and TRBJ2-7; TRBD1 might be the D (6 bases). This CDR3 region has 12 residues. Germline V CDR1 and CDR2: ENHRY, SYGVKD. Trimming took off 11 bases at V and 2 bases at J, with 13 bases between the two ends. CDR3 region: CAVRQEAYEQYF. CDR3 DNA: TGTGCCGTGAGACAGGAGGCCTACGAGCAGTACTTC.

The rearrangement joins TRBV6-1 to TRBJ1-4; D unclear. V shed 2 bases and J shed 8 bases, with 12 bases lying between them. The CDR3 runs 14 residues. CDR1 is MNHNS and CDR2 is SASEGT in the germline V gene. The CDR3 DNA follows: TGTGCCAGCAGTGAACAAACGAGGGAGGAAAAACTGTTTTTT. This gives the protein CASSEQTREEKLFF.